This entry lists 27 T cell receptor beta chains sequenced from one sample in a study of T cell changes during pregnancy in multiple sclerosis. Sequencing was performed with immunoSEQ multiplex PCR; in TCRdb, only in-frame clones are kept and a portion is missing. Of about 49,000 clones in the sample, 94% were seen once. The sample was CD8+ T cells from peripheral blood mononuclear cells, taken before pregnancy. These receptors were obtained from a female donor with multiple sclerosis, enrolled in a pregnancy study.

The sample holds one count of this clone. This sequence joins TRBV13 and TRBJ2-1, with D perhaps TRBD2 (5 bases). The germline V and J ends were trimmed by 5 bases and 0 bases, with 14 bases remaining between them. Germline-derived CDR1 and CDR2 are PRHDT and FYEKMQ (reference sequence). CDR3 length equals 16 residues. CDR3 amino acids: CASSGSRLSSYNEQFF. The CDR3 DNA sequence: TGTGCCAGCAGCGGGAGTCGCCTGAGCTCCTACAATGAGCAGTTCTTC.

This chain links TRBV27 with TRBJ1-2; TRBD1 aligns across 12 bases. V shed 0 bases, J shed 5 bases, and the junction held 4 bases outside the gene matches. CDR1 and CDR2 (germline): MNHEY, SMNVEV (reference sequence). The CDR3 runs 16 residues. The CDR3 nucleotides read TGTGCCAGCAGTTTATCTCCGGGACAGGGGGCGTATGGCTACACCTTC. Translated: CASSLSPGQGAYGYTF.

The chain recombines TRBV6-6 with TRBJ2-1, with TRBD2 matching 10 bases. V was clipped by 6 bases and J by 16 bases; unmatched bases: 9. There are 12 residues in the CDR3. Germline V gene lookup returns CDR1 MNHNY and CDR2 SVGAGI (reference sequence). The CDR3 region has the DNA TGTGCCAGCAGCCTACGGACTAGCGGCGTCTTCTTC. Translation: CASSLRTSGVFF.

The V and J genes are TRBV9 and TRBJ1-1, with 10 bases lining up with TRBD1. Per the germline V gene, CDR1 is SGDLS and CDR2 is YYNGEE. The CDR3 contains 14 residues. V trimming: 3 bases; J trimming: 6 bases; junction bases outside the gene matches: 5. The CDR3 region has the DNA TGTGCCAGCAGCGCCGACAGGGGGCTAGCTGAAGCTTTCTTT. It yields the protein CASSADRGLAEAFF.

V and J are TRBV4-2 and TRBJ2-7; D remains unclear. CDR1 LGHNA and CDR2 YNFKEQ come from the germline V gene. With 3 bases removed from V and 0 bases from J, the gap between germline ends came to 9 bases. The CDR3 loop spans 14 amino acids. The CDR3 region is CASSQSVLSYEQYF. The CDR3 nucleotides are TGTGCCAGCAGCCAGTCGGTCCTCTCCTACGAGCAGTACTTC.

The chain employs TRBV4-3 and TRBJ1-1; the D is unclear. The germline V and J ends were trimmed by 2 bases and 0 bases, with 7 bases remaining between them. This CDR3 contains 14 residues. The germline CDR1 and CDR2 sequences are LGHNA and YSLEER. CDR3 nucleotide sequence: TGCGCCAGCAGCCAACGGGTAATGAACACTGAAGCTTTCTTT. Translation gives CASSQRVMNTEAFF.

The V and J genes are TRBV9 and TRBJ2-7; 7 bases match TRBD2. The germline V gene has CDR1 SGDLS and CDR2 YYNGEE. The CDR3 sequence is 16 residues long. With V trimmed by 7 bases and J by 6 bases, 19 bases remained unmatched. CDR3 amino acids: CASGSTSSGVLGEQYF. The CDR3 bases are TGTGCCAGCGGCTCAACCTCTAGCGGAGTTTTGGGCGAGCAGTACTTC.

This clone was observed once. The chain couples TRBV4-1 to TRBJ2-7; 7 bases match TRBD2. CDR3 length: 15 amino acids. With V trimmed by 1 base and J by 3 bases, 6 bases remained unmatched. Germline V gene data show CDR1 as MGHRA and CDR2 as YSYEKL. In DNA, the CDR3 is TGCGCCAGCAGCCAAGCGGGTAGCGGGTACTACGAGCAGTACTTC. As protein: CASSQAGSGYYEQYF.

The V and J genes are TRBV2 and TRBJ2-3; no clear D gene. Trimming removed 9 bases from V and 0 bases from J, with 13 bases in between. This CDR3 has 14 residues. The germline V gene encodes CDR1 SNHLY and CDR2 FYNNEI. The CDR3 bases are TGTGCCAGTGGCAAGATTACAAGCACAGATACGCAGTATTTT. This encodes CASGKITSTDTQYF.

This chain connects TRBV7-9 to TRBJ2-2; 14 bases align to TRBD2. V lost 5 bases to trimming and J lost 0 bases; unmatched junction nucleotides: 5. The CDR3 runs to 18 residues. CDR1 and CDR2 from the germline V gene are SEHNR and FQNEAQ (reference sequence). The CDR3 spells CASSPRLAGGPNTGELFF. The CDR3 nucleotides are TGTGCCAGCAGCCCACGACTAGCGGGAGGGCCGAACACCGGGGAGCTGTTTTTT. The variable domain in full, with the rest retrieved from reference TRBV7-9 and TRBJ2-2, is DTGVSQNPRHKITKRGQNVTFRCDPISEHNRLYWYRQTLGQGPEFLTYFQNEAQLEKSRLLSDRFSAERPKGSFSTLEIQRTEQGDSAMYLCASSPRLAGGPNTGELFFGEGSRLTVL.

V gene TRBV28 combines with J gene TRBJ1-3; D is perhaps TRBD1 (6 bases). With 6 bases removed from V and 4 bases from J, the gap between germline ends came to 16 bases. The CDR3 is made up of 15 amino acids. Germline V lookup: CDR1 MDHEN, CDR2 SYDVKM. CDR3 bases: TGTGCCAGCAGCGACACAGGGTTGCCCGGAAACACCATATATTTT. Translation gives CASSDTGLPGNTIYF.

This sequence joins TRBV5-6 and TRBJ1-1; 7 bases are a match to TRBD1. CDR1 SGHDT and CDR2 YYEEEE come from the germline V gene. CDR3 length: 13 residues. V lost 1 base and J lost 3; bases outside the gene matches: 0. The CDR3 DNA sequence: TGTGCCAGCAGCTTGACAGGGGACACTGAAGCTTTCTTT. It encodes CASSLTGDTEAFF.

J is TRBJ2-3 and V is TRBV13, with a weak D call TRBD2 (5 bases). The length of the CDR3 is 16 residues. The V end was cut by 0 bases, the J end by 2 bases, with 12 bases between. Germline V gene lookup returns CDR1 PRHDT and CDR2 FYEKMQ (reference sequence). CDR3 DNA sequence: TGTGCCAGCAGCTTAGGGACCGAGGGATACACAGATACGCAGTATTTT. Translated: CASSLGTEGYTDTQYF.

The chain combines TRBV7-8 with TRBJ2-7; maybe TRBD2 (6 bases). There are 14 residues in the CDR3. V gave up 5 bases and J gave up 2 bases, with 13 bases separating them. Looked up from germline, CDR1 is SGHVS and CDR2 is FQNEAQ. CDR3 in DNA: TGTGCCAGCAGCCCTTCTAGCGTCCCCTACGAGCAGTACTTC. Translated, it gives CASSPSSVPYEQYF.

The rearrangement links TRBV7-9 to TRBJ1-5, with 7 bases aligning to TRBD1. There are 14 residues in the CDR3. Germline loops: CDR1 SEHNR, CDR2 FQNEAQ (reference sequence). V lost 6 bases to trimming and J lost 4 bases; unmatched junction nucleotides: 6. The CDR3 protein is CASSGTAINQPQHF. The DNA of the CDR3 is TGTGCCAGCAGTGGGACAGCTATTAATCAGCCCCAGCATTTT.

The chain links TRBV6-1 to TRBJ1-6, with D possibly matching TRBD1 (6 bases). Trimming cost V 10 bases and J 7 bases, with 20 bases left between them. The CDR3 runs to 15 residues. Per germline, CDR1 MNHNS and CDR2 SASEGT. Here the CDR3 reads CATTRNGQLNSPLHF. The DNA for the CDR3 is TGTGCCACCACTCGCAACGGACAGCTAAATTCACCCCTCCACTTT.

The CDR3, as DNA: TGCGCCAGCATTGAGGGGGCAGCGGAGAGGAATGAGCAGTTCTTC. Protein sequence: CASIEGAAERNEQFF. The gene calls are TRBV4-3 and TRBJ2-1; TRBD1 matches 7 bases. V gave up 7 bases and J gave up 7 bases; unmatched junction bases: 13. Germline V lookup: CDR1 LGHNA, CDR2 YSLEER. This CDR3 has 15 amino acids.

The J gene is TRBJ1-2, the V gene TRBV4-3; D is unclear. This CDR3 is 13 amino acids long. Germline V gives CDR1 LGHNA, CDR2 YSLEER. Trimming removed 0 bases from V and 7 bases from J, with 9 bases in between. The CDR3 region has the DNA TGCGCCAGCAGCCAAGACAGCAGGTTTGGCTACACCTTC. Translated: CASSQDSRFGYTF.

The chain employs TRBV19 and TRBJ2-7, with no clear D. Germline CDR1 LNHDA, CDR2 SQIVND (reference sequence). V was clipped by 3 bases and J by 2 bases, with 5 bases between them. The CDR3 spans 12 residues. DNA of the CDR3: TGTGCCAGTAGTATTAGTCCCTACGAGCAGTACTTC. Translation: CASSISPYEQYF.

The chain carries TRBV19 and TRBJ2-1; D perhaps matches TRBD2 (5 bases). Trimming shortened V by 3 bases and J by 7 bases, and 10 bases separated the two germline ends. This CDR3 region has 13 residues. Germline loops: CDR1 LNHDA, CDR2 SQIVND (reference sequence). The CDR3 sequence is CASSIVGNNEQFF. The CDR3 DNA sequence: TGTGCCAGTAGTATTGTCGGGAATAATGAGCAGTTCTTC.

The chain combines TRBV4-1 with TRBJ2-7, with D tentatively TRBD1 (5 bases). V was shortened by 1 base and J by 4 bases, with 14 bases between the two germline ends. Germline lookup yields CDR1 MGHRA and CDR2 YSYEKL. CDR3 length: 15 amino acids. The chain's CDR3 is CASSQGAGAHYEQYF. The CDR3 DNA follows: TGCGCCAGCAGCCAAGGTGCTGGGGCGCATTACGAGCAGTACTTC.

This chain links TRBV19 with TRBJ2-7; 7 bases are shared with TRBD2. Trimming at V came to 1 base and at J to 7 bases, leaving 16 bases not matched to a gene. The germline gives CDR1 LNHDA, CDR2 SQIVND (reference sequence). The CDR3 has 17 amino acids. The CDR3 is CASSIAPGQAGRVEQYF. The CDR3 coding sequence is TGTGCCAGTAGTATAGCTCCCGGGCAAGCGGGAAGGGTTGAGCAGTACTTC. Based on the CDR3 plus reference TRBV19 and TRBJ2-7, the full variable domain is DGGITQSPKYLFRKEGQNVTLSCEQNLNHDAMYWYRQDPGQGLRLIYYSQIVNDFQKGDIAEGYSVSREKKESFPLTVTSAQKNPTAFYLCASSIAPGQAGRVEQYFGPGTRLTVT.

In DNA, the CDR3 is TGTGCCAGCAGTTCCCTGCCGACAGGGGCCTACGAGCAGTACTTC. It encodes CASSSLPTGAYEQYF. The chain has TRBV6-5 and TRBJ2-7; 8 nucleotides align to TRBD1. V dropped 4 bases and J dropped 2; count of bases not matched to a gene: 7. Per germline, CDR1 MNHEY and CDR2 SVGAGI. This CDR3 is 15 amino acids long.

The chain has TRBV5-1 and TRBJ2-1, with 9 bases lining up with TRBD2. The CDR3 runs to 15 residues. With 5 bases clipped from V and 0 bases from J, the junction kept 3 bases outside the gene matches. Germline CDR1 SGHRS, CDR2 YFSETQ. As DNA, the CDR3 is TGCGCCAGCAGTATGCGGGGGGGCTCCTACAATGAGCAGTTCTTC. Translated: CASSMRGGSYNEQFF.

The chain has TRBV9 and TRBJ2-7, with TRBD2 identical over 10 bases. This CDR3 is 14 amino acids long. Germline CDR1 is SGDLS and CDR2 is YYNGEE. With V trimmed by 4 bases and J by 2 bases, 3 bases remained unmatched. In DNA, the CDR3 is TGTGCCAGCAGCAAAGGGACTAGCGCCTACGAGCAGTACTTC. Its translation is CASSKGTSAYEQYF.

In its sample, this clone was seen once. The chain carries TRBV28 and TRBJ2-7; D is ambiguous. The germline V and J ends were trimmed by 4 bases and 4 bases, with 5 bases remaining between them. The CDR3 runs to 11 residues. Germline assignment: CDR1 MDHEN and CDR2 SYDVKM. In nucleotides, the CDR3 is TGTGCCAGCAGTTCCGGGTACGAGCAGTACTTC. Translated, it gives CASSSGYEQYF. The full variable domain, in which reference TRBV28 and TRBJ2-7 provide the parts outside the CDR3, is DVKVTQSSRYLVKRTGEKVFLECVQDMDHENMFWYRQDPGLGLRLIYFSYDVKMKEKGDIPEGYSVSREKKERFSLILESASTNQTSMYLCASSSGYEQYFGPGTRLTVT.

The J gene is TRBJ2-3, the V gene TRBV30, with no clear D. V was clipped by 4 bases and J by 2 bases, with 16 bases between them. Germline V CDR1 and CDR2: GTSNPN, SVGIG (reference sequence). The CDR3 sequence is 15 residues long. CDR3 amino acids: CAWTWPGIITDTQYF. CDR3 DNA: TGTGCCTGGACCTGGCCAGGAATTATCACAGATACGCAGTATTTT.